One and the same sample provided the 3 T cell receptor beta chains below, sequenced in a study of cytomegalovirus exposure and HLA in healthy donors. The PCR contained 60 Vbeta and 13 Jbeta primers. Sequenced by immunoSEQ multiplex PCR; TCRdb stores in-frame clones only, minus some. The data show approximately 87,000 clones, with around 86% seen just once and roughly 4% held by the top ten. Input material: PBMCs. These receptors were taken from a woman in her 70s in good health and CMV-seropositive.

This clone was found once. The junction and the germline gene differ at one end; a read error may be behind it. The rearrangement uses TRBV7-7 and TRBJ2-1; TRBD2 agrees at 14 bases. Germline V gene lookup returns CDR1 SSHAT and CDR2 FNYEAQ (reference sequence). This CDR3 is built from 17 residues. The CDR3 loop is CASSLEGLAGGGNEQFF. The CDR3, as DNA: TGTGCTAGCAGCTTAGAAGGACTAGCGGGAGGAGGCAATGAGCAGTTCTTC.

The chain couples TRBV7-9 to TRBJ2-5; D is ambiguous. The J call is doubtful: the DNA matches TRBJ2-7 better. Per the germline V gene, CDR1 is SEHNR and CDR2 is FQNEAQ (reference sequence). This CDR3 contains 11 residues. CDR3: CASSLRHEQYF. The CDR3 region has the DNA TGTGCCAGCAGCTTGAGGCACGAGCAGTACTTC.

The chain combines TRBV4-1 with TRBJ2-2; tentative D call: TRBD2 (5 bases). Germline CDR1 reads MGHRA; CDR2 reads YSYEKL. CDR3 size: 16 residues. Between the trimmed V and J ends, which lost 3 bases and 4 bases, there was a span of 15 bases. The CDR3 nucleotides are TGCGCCAGCAGCCAGGACCCAGGCGGAGGCACCGGGGAGCTGTTTTTT. Its protein product is CASSQDPGGGTGELFF.